The sequence of this T cell receptor beta chain was determined in a study of blood T cell repertoires in COVID-19. Background on the study: Researchers got acute and convalescent COVID-19 samples from the United States, Italy and Spain. PBMCs, B-cell-depleted T cells, or T cells provided the cDNA or gDNA that made up the material.

V shed 1 base, J shed 7 bases, and the junction held 8 bases outside the gene matches. Germline CDR1 and CDR2: SGHTA and FQGNSA. The CDR3 has 17 amino acids. The data were produced by immunoSEQ multiplex PCR, yet TCRdb's version contains in-frame clones alone and is incomplete. Of about 150,000 clones listed, roughly 80% are singletons. This chain joins TRBV7-2 and TRBJ2-1; 12 bases map to TRBD2. The sequenced material came from peripheral blood. This receptor was taken from a man older than 75 with acute or convalescent COVID-19. CDR3 DNA: TGTGCCAGCAGCTTAGGTTTGGGACTAGCGGGTGGGAATGAGCAGTTCTTC. Residues: CASSLGLGLAGGNEQFF.